Below, 28 T cell receptor beta chains from the same sample are listed, as sequenced in a study of T cell responses to AZD1222 COVID-19 vaccine. Profiled with immunoSEQ multiplex PCR; TCRdb holds only in-frame clones, not every one. This table holds about 120,000 clones, approximately 94% found once. The source material was peripheral blood, sampled 28 days after the second AZD1222 dose. The source of these receptors is an adult who received the AZD1222 COVID-19 vaccine.

The chain joins TRBV5-4 to TRBJ2-7; D might be TRBD1 or TRBD2, each matching 5 bases. The germline CDR1 and CDR2 sequences are SGHNT and YYREEE (reference sequence). This CDR3 contains 13 residues. V was pared by 3 bases and J by 0 bases, with 7 bases between. The CDR3 nucleotides are TGTGCCAGCAGCTCGGGGCCCTCCTACGAGCAGTACTTC. Its protein is CASSSGPSYEQYF.

This clone was seen once. The chain links TRBV4-1 to TRBJ2-7, with 9 bases that match TRBD1. There are 15 residues in the CDR3. With 2 bases clipped from V and 5 bases from J, the junction kept 7 bases outside the gene matches. Germline loops: CDR1 MGHRA, CDR2 YSYEKL. CDR3 sequence reads: CASSQHGGQGNEQYF. CDR3 coding DNA: TGCGCCAGCAGCCAACACGGAGGACAGGGGAACGAGCAGTACTTC.

This chain uses TRBV2 with TRBJ2-5; a weak D match, TRBD2 (6 bases). V lost 0 bases, J lost 7 bases, and 9 bases lay in between. Germline V gene lookup returns CDR1 SNHLY and CDR2 FYNNEI. The CDR3 totals 13 residues. The CDR3 region has the DNA TGTGCCAGCAGTGAAGCTCAGGGAGGGACCCAGTACTTC. Protein: CASSEAQGGTQYF.

The V and J genes are TRBV11-3 and TRBJ1-6, with D perhaps matching TRBD1 (5 bases). The germline V and J ends were trimmed by 3 bases and 4 bases, with 19 bases remaining between them. Germline lookup yields CDR1 SGHNT and CDR2 YENEEA. This CDR3 has 18 amino acids. The CDR3 DNA sequence: TGTGCCAGCAGCTTGGACGGGGGTGAAGGAAGATATAATTCACCCCTCCACTTT. Translated, it gives CASSLDGGEGRYNSPLHF.

The chain links TRBV6-6 to TRBJ2-7; no clear D gene. Trimming removed 0 bases at V and 0 bases at J, with 12 bases between. This CDR3 contains 16 residues. Germline V CDR1 and CDR2: MNHNY, SVGAGI (reference sequence). The CDR3 loop reads CASSYSLPGSSYEQYF. DNA for the CDR3: TGTGCCAGCAGTTACTCCTTGCCGGGCAGCTCCTACGAGCAGTACTTC.

This clone was observed a single time. The V call is TRBV18, the J call TRBJ2-5; TRBD2 aligns across 11 bases. The CDR3 covers 16 residues. From germline, CDR1 is KGHSH and CDR2 LQKENI. J gave up 5 bases and V 3 bases, and 8 bases lay outside the gene matches. CDR3 coding DNA: TGTGCCAGCTCACCTGTCCCACTAGCGGGGGTGGAGACCCAGTACTTC. Translated: CASSPVPLAGVETQYF.

The genes are TRBV14 and TRBJ1-2; no reliable D call. Germline V gene lookup returns CDR1 SGHDN and CDR2 FVKESK. V lost 5 bases and J 0 bases, leaving 10 bases between the germline ends. The CDR3 contains 14 residues. The CDR3 DNA is TGTGCCAGCAGCGAATTCACAGCTAACTATGGCTACACCTTC. Encoded protein: CASSEFTANYGYTF.

The V and J genes are TRBV11-3 and TRBJ1-5; 10 nucleotides agree with TRBD1. CDR1 and CDR2 from the germline V gene are SGHNT and YENEEA. V dropped 1 base and J dropped 6; count of bases not matched to a gene: 6. There are 16 residues in the CDR3. Written as DNA, the CDR3 is TGTGCCAGCAGCTTAGGTTATGGGACAGGGGTTCAGCCCCAGCATTTT. This codes for CASSLGYGTGVQPQHF. The entire variable domain, with the rest obtained from reference TRBV11-3 and TRBJ1-5, is as follows: EAGVVQSPRYKIIEKKQPVAFWCNPISGHNTLYWYLQNLGQGPELLIRYENEEAVDDSQLPKDRFSAERLKGVDSTLKIQPAELGDSAVYLCASSLGYGTGVQPQHFGDGTRLSIL.

The count of this clone is one. V and J are TRBV27 and TRBJ1-2, with 10 bases aligning to TRBD1. The V gene's germline CDR1 is MNHEY and CDR2 SMNVEV (reference sequence). The CDR3 sequence is 19 residues long. The V and J ends lost 4 bases and 1 base, in that order; junction bases with no gene match: 15. CDR3 sequence: CASSSLTGGGKGDNYGYTF. DNA of the CDR3: TGTGCCAGCAGTTCTCTGACAGGGGGCGGAAAGGGCGATAACTATGGCTACACCTTC.

V and J are TRBV2 and TRBJ2-7; no reliable D call. The germline V and J ends were trimmed by 5 bases and 4 bases, with 6 bases remaining between them. The CDR3 has 11 residues. Germline CDR1 is SNHLY and CDR2 is FYNNEI. The CDR3 region has the DNA TGTGCCAGCAGTCCGCGGTACGAGCAGTACTTC. This codes for CASSPRYEQYF. The variable domain in full, with the rest retrieved from reference TRBV2 and TRBJ2-7, is EPEVTQTPSHQVTQMGQEVILRCVPISNHLYFYWYRQILGQKVEFLVSFYNNEISEKSEIFDDQFSVERPDGSNFTLKIRSTKLEDSAMYFCASSPRYEQYFGPGTRLTVT.

The chain has TRBV6-2 or TRBV6-3 and TRBJ2-2; 7 positions match TRBD2. The V gene's germline CDR1 is MNHEY and CDR2 SVGEGT. The CDR3 loop spans 15 amino acids. V trimming: 2 bases; J trimming: 7 bases; junction bases outside the gene matches: 7. The CDR3 is CASSYINGRDGELFF. The CDR3 nucleotides read TGTGCCAGCAGTTACATCAATGGGAGGGACGGGGAGCTGTTTTTT.

This chain connects TRBV6-5 to TRBJ2-1; D is unresolved. The germline V and J ends were trimmed by 7 bases and 7 bases, with 17 bases remaining between them. Germline assignment: CDR1 MNHEY and CDR2 SVGAGI. The CDR3 runs to 14 residues. The CDR3 DNA is TGTGCCAGCACCCTAGATGGGGTTTCAAATGAGCAGTTCTTC. Translated, it gives CASTLDGVSNEQFF.

The chain couples TRBV3-1 (or the pseudogene TRBV3-2) to TRBJ1-2, with TRBD1 as a possible D gene (5 bases). V lost 5 bases and J 5 bases, leaving 6 bases between the germline ends. The CDR3 sequence is 11 residues long. Germline CDR1 and CDR2: LGHDT and YNNKEL (reference sequence). In nucleotides, the CDR3 is TGTGCCAGCAGCGAGGGGTATGGCTACACCTTC. This encodes CASSEGYGYTF.

V and J are TRBV7-8 and TRBJ1-2, with unresolved D. V gave up 4 bases and J gave up 4 bases, with 19 bases separating them. The CDR3 is made up of 16 amino acids. Germline loops: CDR1 SGHVS, CDR2 FQNEAQ. In DNA, the CDR3 is TGTGCCAGCAGCTGGACGGATACACTGGCTGGCTATGGCTACACCTTC. Amino acid sequence: CASSWTDTLAGYGYTF.

This chain joins TRBV6-5 and TRBJ1-2; weak D call: TRBD1 (5 bases). Trimming shortened V by 7 bases and J by 10 bases, and 16 bases separated the two germline ends. This CDR3 has 12 amino acids. Germline CDR1 is MNHEY and CDR2 is SVGAGI. The CDR3 sequence is CASTPNGAYYTF. CDR3 nucleotide sequence: TGTGCCAGCACCCCTAATGGGGCCTACTACACCTTC.

The chain couples TRBV20-1 to TRBJ1-5; D not certain. V gave up 3 bases and J gave up 9 bases, with 12 bases separating them. Germline CDR1 and CDR2: DFQATT and SNEGSKA (reference sequence). This CDR3 comprises 12 residues. The CDR3: CSASVTAGPQHF. CDR3 nucleotide sequence: TGCAGTGCTAGTGTAACGGCCGGGCCCCAGCATTTT.

The chain is built from TRBV10-2 and TRBJ2-5; 10 nucleotides match TRBD2. There are 13 residues in the CDR3. V trimming: 6 bases; J trimming: 3 bases; junction bases outside the gene matches: 1. Germline-derived CDR1 and CDR2 are WSHSY and SAAADI. CDR3 sequence reads: CASRLAGEETQYF. The CDR3 DNA is TGCGCCAGCAGGCTAGCGGGGGAAGAGACCCAGTACTTC.

V is TRBV29-1 and J is TRBJ2-5; 9 nucleotides line up with TRBD2. In germline, CDR1 is SQVTM, CDR2 ANQGSEA. With 7 bases clipped from V and 1 base from J, the junction kept 4 bases outside the gene matches. CDR3 size: 13 residues. For the CDR3, the DNA is TGCAGCGGACAGCGGGGGGCCCAAGAGACCCAGTACTTC. Protein: CSGQRGAQETQYF.

The chain carries TRBV27 and TRBJ2-7; 9 positions agree with TRBD2. The CDR3 contains 13 residues. Germline V gene lookup returns CDR1 MNHEY and CDR2 SMNVEV (reference sequence). J was trimmed by 6 bases and V by 10 bases; bases with no gene match: 10. CDR3 sequence (DNA): TGTGCCACCAGAGTAGCGGGAGTGGGCGAGCAGTACTTC. Translation: CATRVAGVGEQYF.

This chain joins TRBV11-2 and TRBJ2-7, with 14 bases lining up with TRBD2. Germline trimming cut 3 bases from V and 3 bases from J; bases unmatched to any gene: 1. The length of the CDR3 is 15 residues. Germline lookup yields CDR1 SGHAT and CDR2 FQNNGV. The CDR3 region has the DNA TGTGCCAGCAGCTTCGGGACTAGCGGGGGCTACGAGCAGTACTTC. Its protein product is CASSFGTSGGYEQYF.

The V gene is TRBV15, the J gene TRBJ2-1; maybe TRBD2 (6 bases). CDR1 and CDR2 from the germline V gene are LNHNV and YYDKDF (reference sequence). The CDR3 length is 14 residues. The V end was cut by 9 bases, the J end by 2 bases, with 14 bases between. The CDR3 DNA reads TGTGCCACAGCGGGCAGGGTCACCTACAATGAGCAGTTCTTC. It specifies CATAGRVTYNEQFF.

The chain carries TRBV27 and TRBJ2-2, with a possible D match to TRBD2 (7 bases). V shed 3 bases and J shed 4 bases, with 15 bases lying between them. The germline V gene encodes CDR1 MNHEY and CDR2 SMNVEV (reference sequence). CDR3 length equals 16 residues. The DNA of the CDR3 is TGTGCCAGCAGTTTCCAGGGGAGGGGAGGCACCGGGGAGCTGTTTTTT. Its protein is CASSFQGRGGTGELFF.

The chain employs TRBV5-1 and TRBJ2-6; no clear D. The germline V and J ends were trimmed by 2 bases and 2 bases, with 5 bases remaining between them. The CDR3 sequence is 14 residues long. The germline V gene has CDR1 SGHRS and CDR2 YFSETQ. Written as DNA, the CDR3 is TGCGCCAGCAGCTTCCCTACTGGGGCCAACGTCCTGACTTTC. Amino acid sequence: CASSFPTGANVLTF.

This clone was detected only a few times. The V call is TRBV19, the J call TRBJ1-1; D uncertain. Germline CDR1 LNHDA, CDR2 SQIVND (reference sequence). Trimming removed 7 bases at V and 1 base at J, with 7 bases between. This CDR3 has 12 residues. The CDR3 DNA sequence: TGTGCCAGTACCCTACCGAACACTGAAGCTTTCTTT. Protein product: CASTLPNTEAFF.

The chain has TRBV9 and TRBJ1-6, with D unclear. Germline values: CDR1 SGDLS, CDR2 YYNGEE. This CDR3 has 16 residues. Trimming took 0 bases from V and 7 from J, leaving 14 bases between them. In nucleotides, the CDR3 is TGTGCCAGCAGCGTAGGTCCCGGAGGCCGCAATTCACCCCTCCACTTT. Protein product: CASSVGPGGRNSPLHF.

This rearrangement joins TRBV11-2 to TRBJ1-3, with D uncertain. Between the trimmed V and J ends, which lost 5 bases and 4 bases, there was a span of 12 bases. Germline loops: CDR1 SGHAT, CDR2 FQNNGV. The CDR3 length is 14 residues. The CDR3 loop reads CASSPGFGGNTIYF. The CDR3 nucleotides read TGTGCCAGCAGCCCAGGTTTTGGGGGAAACACCATATATTTT.

V usage is TRBV7-2 and J usage is TRBJ1-1; unclear D gene. The germline gives CDR1 SGHTA, CDR2 FQGNSA. The V and J ends lost 1 base and 1 base respectively, with 4 bases between them. CDR3 length equals 13 residues. CDR3 in amino acids: CASSLVENTEAFF. The DNA of the CDR3 is TGTGCCAGCAGCTTAGTCGAGAACACTGAAGCTTTCTTT.

CDR3 bases: TGCGCCAGCAGCTTAACGTCCCGGGACAGGGGAACTGAAGCTTTCTTT. Translated, it gives CASSLTSRDRGTEAFF. The chain recombines TRBV5-1 with TRBJ1-1, with 10 nucleotides matching TRBD1. The ends lost 2 bases at V and 5 bases at J; junction bases unmatched: 9. This CDR3 spans 16 amino acids. CDR1 and CDR2 from the germline V gene are SGHRS and YFSETQ.